Shown below are 20 T cell receptor beta chains from a single sample sequenced in a study of human T cells and chemical hapten exposure (dated by TCRdb to the early 2020s). What this sample's time point label stands for: patch test 2, 6 weeks after DPC sensitization. The sample's treatment or condition, from its label and the paper: therapeutic diphenylcyclopropenone sensitization with weekly scalp DPC. Library preparation used RACE. The reads were generated on a NextSeq 500. TCRdb passed the public sequencing reads through fastp at Q25 and MiXCR, retaining productive beta sequences. CDR3 protein duplicates are merged, each entry listing the most common genes and DNA. This sample is represented by more than 90,000 distinct CDR3 sequences; over 10% of them were singletons. The ten biggest clones cover about 3% of the sample. Sequencing was performed on whole blood, taken in connection with sensitization to the hapten diphenylcyclopropenone (DPC). All receptors derive from a middle-aged woman with alopecia areata. Some clones in this sample may be carry-over from other donors' samples.

This clonotype has ten or more counts. This rearrangement joins TRBV29-1 to TRBJ1-1; TRBD1 matches 8 bases. V was pared by 6 bases and J by 1 base, with 4 bases of the junction left unmatched. The V gene's germline CDR1 is SQVTM and CDR2 ANQGSEA. The CDR3 runs to 13 residues. CDR3 region: CSVDGQGNTEAFF. CDR3 bases: TGCAGCGTGGACGGACAGGGGAACACTGAAGCTTTCTTT.

Ten or more counts support this clonotype. CDR3 sequence (DNA): TGTGCCAGCAGCGGGAGCGGGATGGGCGGAAACATTCAGTACTTC. The encoded protein is CASSGSGMGGNIQYF. V and J are TRBV4-2 and TRBJ2-4, with TRBD2 matching over 7 bases. This CDR3 has 15 amino acids. Germline V gene lookup returns CDR1 LGHNA and CDR2 YNFKEQ. V dropped 5 bases and J dropped 6; count of bases not matched to a gene: 10.

The chain links TRBV5-6 to TRBJ2-2; D is possibly TRBD2 (6 bases). Trimming shortened V by 2 bases and J by 7 bases, and 15 bases separated the two germline ends. CDR1 and CDR2 (germline): SGHDT, YYEEEE. This CDR3 region has 15 residues. This CDR3 is CASSFIGTSNGELFF. DNA for the CDR3: TGTGCCAGCAGCTTTATCGGGACTTCGAACGGGGAGCTGTTTTTT.

This clonotype was picked up a small number of times. This sequence joins TRBV29-1 and TRBJ2-3; 12 bases are a match to TRBD2. The J segment lost 8 bases and the V segment lost 4 bases, leaving 7 bases of the junction unmatched. In germline, CDR1 is SQVTM, CDR2 ANQGSEA. The CDR3 sequence is 14 residues long. CDR3 amino acids: CSVGASGGASTQYF. The CDR3 DNA reads as TGCAGCGTTGGGGCTAGCGGGGGGGCAAGTACGCAGTATTTT.

The table lists this clonotype with many counts. The J gene is TRBJ1-3, the V gene TRBV24-1; 11 nucleotides match TRBD1. Trimming at V came to 4 bases and at J to 8 bases, leaving 6 bases not matched to a gene. Germline V gives CDR1 KGHDR, CDR2 SFDVKD. The CDR3 contains 15 residues. For the CDR3, the DNA is TGTGCCACCAGTGACACCGGGACAGGGGGAGACACCATATATTTT. Protein sequence: CATSDTGTGGDTIYF.

The gene calls are TRBV20-1 and TRBJ2-1; D call uncertain. CDR1 is DFQATT, CDR2 SNEGSKA, per germline (reference sequence). V was pared by 6 bases and J by 4 bases, with 10 bases between. The length of the CDR3 is 12 residues. DNA for the CDR3: TGCAGTGCCCCCCAGGATTACAATGAGCAGTTCTTC. This encodes CSAPQDYNEQFF.

The sample holds a few counts of this clonotype. The chain is built from TRBV16 and TRBJ1-6, with D maybe TRBD1 (6 bases). Germline V gene lookup returns CDR1 KGHSY and CDR2 FQNENV. The CDR3 contains 16 residues. The V end lost 2 bases, the J end lost 6 bases, and 14 bases lay between the germline ends. The chain's CDR3 is CASSQVQGGGNSPLHF. CDR3 bases: TGTGCCAGCAGCCAAGTACAGGGAGGGGGTAATTCACCCCTCCACTTT.

This clonotype has ten or more counts. The chain employs TRBV27 and TRBJ2-1, with D perhaps matching TRBD1 (5 bases). The CDR3 sequence is 13 residues long. The germline gives CDR1 MNHEY, CDR2 SMNVEV (reference sequence). V lost 3 bases to trimming and J lost 6 bases, with 9 bases between them. This CDR3 is CASSFRQGNEQFF. DNA for the CDR3: TGTGCCAGCAGTTTTAGGCAGGGCAATGAGCAGTTCTTC.

Worth noting for this clonotype: Sequence at one end of the junction differs from germline and may be a read error. This chain joins TRBV7-2 and TRBJ2-1; D is perhaps TRBD2 (5 bases). CDR3 length equals 17 residues. CDR1 and CDR2 (germline): SGHTA, FQGNSA. For the CDR3, the DNA is TGTGCCAGCAGCATAGCGTTTAGCGCTAGCTCCTACAATGAGCAGTTCTTC. Its protein is CASSIAFSASSYNEQFF.

The chain joins TRBV7-3 to TRBJ2-7; D perhaps matches TRBD2 (6 bases). The CDR3 consists of 12 residues. Germline CDR1 and CDR2: SGHTA and FQGTGA. V was trimmed by 5 bases and J by 6 bases, leaving 11 bases between them. The CDR3 loop reads CASSPGSSEQYF. In DNA, the CDR3 is TGTGCCAGCAGCCCCGGGAGCAGCGAGCAGTACTTC.

This clonotype was detected many times. The V and J genes are TRBV18 and TRBJ1-5; 7 nucleotides line up with TRBD1. V lost 2 bases and J lost 1; bases outside the gene matches: 14. The CDR3 has 19 residues. Germline V gives CDR1 KGHSH, CDR2 LQKENI. This CDR3 reads CASSPEGQLALVSNQPQHF. In DNA form, the CDR3 reads TGTGCCAGCTCACCAGAGGGACAGCTAGCGTTGGTGAGCAATCAGCCCCAGCATTTT.

This clonotype has a count of ten or more. The gene calls are TRBV7-2 and TRBJ2-3, with 7 nucleotides matching TRBD2. Germline lookup yields CDR1 SGHTA and CDR2 FQGNSA. This CDR3 is built from 15 residues. After removal of 3 bases from V and 3 bases from J, the junction contained 6 bases not matched to a gene. The CDR3 nucleotides are TGTGCCAGCAGCTTGCGGGGTAGCGGGACAGATACGCAGTATTTT. Protein: CASSLRGSGTDTQYF.

V usage is TRBV4-3 and J usage is TRBJ2-7; D gene ambiguous. The CDR3 loop spans 14 amino acids. V was trimmed by 4 bases and J by 1 base, leaving 11 bases between them. The germline V gene encodes CDR1 LGHNA and CDR2 YSLEER. In nucleotides, the CDR3 is TGCGCCAGCAGCCCCCGGACCGAGTCCTACGAGCAGTACTTC. Protein: CASSPRTESYEQYF.

CDR3 region: CASSKAVAGGLEQFF. The DNA of the CDR3 is TGTGCCAGCAGTAAGGCGGTAGCGGGGGGATTGGAGCAGTTCTTC. The genes are TRBV27 and TRBJ2-1; the match to TRBD2 covers 10 bases. V shed 5 bases, J shed 10 bases, and the junction held 11 bases outside the gene matches. Germline V gene data show CDR1 as MNHEY and CDR2 as SMNVEV (reference sequence). The CDR3 sequence is 15 residues long.

In this sample, this clonotype turned up a few times. The chain combines TRBV27 with TRBJ2-3; 8 bases map to TRBD2. Germline V CDR1 and CDR2: MNHEY, SMNVEV (reference sequence). This CDR3 has 17 amino acids. V was pared by 5 bases and J by 1 base, with 11 bases of the junction left unmatched. CDR3 protein: CASSPSRRRGGTDTQYF. CDR3 DNA sequence: TGTGCCAGCAGTCCGAGTCGAAGGCGGGGGGGCACAGATACGCAGTATTTT.

Concerning this clonotype itself: Possible read error: a much larger clone is one base away. This chain uses TRBV18 with TRBJ1-1, with 7 bases identical to TRBD1. The CDR3 is 14 amino acids. The germline CDR1 and CDR2 sequences are KGHSH and LQKENI. V lost 3 bases, J lost 5 bases, and 6 bases stayed unmatched. Written as DNA, the CDR3 is TGTGCCAGCTCACCGGTCGGCAGGGGGACTGAAGCTTTCTTT. It codes for CASSPVGRGTEAFF.

This clonotype has a count of ten or more. Here the CDR3 reads CASSQTGSNQPQHF. The CDR3 bases are TGTGCCAGCAGCCAGACAGGTAGCAATCAGCCCCAGCATTTT. V usage is TRBV28 and J usage is TRBJ1-5, with a tentative D call TRBD1 (6 bases). The ends were cut back, 6 bases at V and 0 bases at J, with 9 bases in the middle. This CDR3 contains 14 residues. Germline lookup yields CDR1 MDHEN and CDR2 SYDVKM.

This clonotype was observed a few times. This chain links TRBV12-3 or TRBV12-4 with TRBJ1-4; 9 bases are shared with TRBD1. J was trimmed by 7 bases and V by 5 bases; bases with no gene match: 8. CDR3 length: 15 amino acids. In nucleotides, the CDR3 is TGTGCCAGCAGTCTACGACAGGGGGAGAGTGAAAAACTGTTTTTT. Translating gives CASSLRQGESEKLFF.

This clonotype has ten or more counts. The J gene is TRBJ2-5, the V gene TRBV7-2; 13 bases map to TRBD2. The CDR3 is 15 amino acids. J was trimmed by 4 bases and V by 5 bases; bases with no gene match: 4. Per the germline V gene, CDR1 is SGHTA and CDR2 is FQGNSA. The CDR3 DNA reads as TGTGCCAGCAGCCCCTGGACTAGCGGGGGAGAGACCCAGTACTTC. This gives the protein CASSPWTSGGETQYF.

The V gene is TRBV9, the J gene TRBJ1-1; D unclear. This CDR3 spans 14 amino acids. The ends were cut back, 0 bases at V and 6 bases at J, with 12 bases in the middle. Germline V gene data show CDR1 as SGDLS and CDR2 as YYNGEE. The CDR3 here is CASSVEDLRSEAFF. Here the CDR3 DNA reads TGTGCCAGCAGCGTAGAAGACCTGCGTTCTGAAGCTTTCTTT.